The 27 T cell receptor beta chains reported below all come from one sample, sequenced in a study of glioma-infiltrating T cells after dendritic cell vaccination. The time point here: after dendritic cell vaccination, including at tumor progression/relapse. The method was immunoSEQ multiplex PCR; TCRdb's version includes in-frame clones alone and lacks a portion of them. Of 99,000 or so clones listed, approximately 80% were seen once; the top ten hold roughly 5.3%. The sample was blood, taken after dendritic cell vaccination. These receptors all come from a human donor with glioblastoma.

The count of this clone is one. The chain employs TRBV30 and TRBJ1-5; 7 nucleotides align to TRBD1. The V gene end was trimmed by 5 bases and the J gene end by 0 bases; junction bases not matched to a gene: 4. The germline V gene has CDR1 GTSNPN and CDR2 SVGIG (reference sequence). There are 14 residues in the CDR3. CDR3: CAWGTVVSNQPQHF. Written as DNA, the CDR3 is TGTGCCTGGGGGACAGTGGTTAGCAATCAGCCCCAGCATTTT.

The rearrangement uses TRBV5-1 and TRBJ1-2, with 9 bases that match TRBD1. Trimming removed 2 bases from V and 8 bases from J; junction bases left unmatched: 7. Per germline, CDR1 SGHRS and CDR2 YFSETQ. The CDR3 runs 14 residues. The chain's CDR3 is CASSFDRGVGGYTF. The CDR3, as DNA: TGCGCCAGCAGCTTCGACAGGGGGGTCGGGGGCTACACCTTC.

To note about this clone: Other DNA sequences in this specimen translate into the identical CDR3. V usage is TRBV6-1 and J usage is TRBJ1-2, with D possibly TRBD1 on 5 matching bases. V lost 2 bases, J lost 0 bases, and 10 bases lay in between. The germline V gene encodes CDR1 MNHNS and CDR2 SASEGT. The CDR3 length is 15 residues. This chain's CDR3 is CASSERGLSNYGYTF. DNA of the CDR3: TGTGCCAGCAGTGAAAGGGGCCTCTCTAACTATGGCTACACCTTC.

To note about this clone: Germline is not matched at one junction end, which may reflect a read error. The chain joins TRBV30 to TRBJ2-3; TRBD1 agrees at 9 bases. The CDR3 covers 16 residues. Germline V lookup: CDR1 GTSNPN, CDR2 SVGIG (reference sequence). This CDR3 reads CTWSALGQGNSDTQYF. The CDR3 DNA sequence: TGTACCTGGAGTGCACTTGGACAGGGGAATTCAGATACGCAGTATTTT.

The chain couples TRBV10-2 to TRBJ2-6; 7 nucleotides agree with TRBD1. Unmatched junction bases numbered 9, after V lost 5 bases and J lost 2 bases. CDR3 size: 17 residues. CDR1 and CDR2 from the germline V gene are WSHSY and SAAADI. The CDR3 is CASSPTTGSAGANVLTF. The CDR3 DNA reads TGCGCCAGCAGTCCTACGACAGGGTCTGCTGGGGCCAACGTCCTGACTTTC.

The chain is built from TRBV28 and TRBJ2-1; 10 nucleotides line up with TRBD2. V lost 3 bases, J lost 6 bases, and 5 bases stayed unmatched. Germline V gene data show CDR1 as MDHEN and CDR2 as SYDVKM. This CDR3 contains 15 residues. CDR3 DNA sequence: TGTGCCAGCAGTTTCCCTAGCGGGAGATCCAATGAGCAGTTCTTC. Residues: CASSFPSGRSNEQFF.

This clone was counted only a few times. The V gene is TRBV2, the J gene TRBJ2-1, with a weak D call TRBD2 (7 bases). V was cut by 6 bases and J by 7 bases, with 28 bases left in between. Germline assignment: CDR1 SNHLY and CDR2 FYNNEI. The CDR3 sequence is 18 residues long. This CDR3 reads CASSRDEGGANARNEQFF. The CDR3 region has the DNA TGTGCCAGCAGCCGGGATGAAGGGGGGGCAAATGCGAGGAATGAGCAGTTCTTC.

V usage is TRBV6-1 and J usage is TRBJ1-2; possible D gene TRBD1, 6 bases. The CDR3 is 14 residues long. The germline V and J ends were trimmed by 3 bases and 4 bases, with 12 bases remaining between them. Germline loops: CDR1 MNHNS, CDR2 SASEGT. CDR3 in DNA: TGTGCCAGCAGTGATCAGGGGCCGCTCTATGGCTACACCTTC. Amino acid sequence: CASSDQGPLYGYTF.

The chain recombines TRBV5-4 with TRBJ2-7, with a possible D match to TRBD2 (7 bases). The ends were cut back, 4 bases at V and 4 bases at J, with 18 bases in the middle. The length of the CDR3 is 15 residues. Germline V lookup: CDR1 SGHNT, CDR2 YYREEE (reference sequence). The CDR3 sequence is CASSPGGQREYEQYF. The CDR3 nucleotides read TGTGCCAGCAGCCCCGGGGGGCAAAGGGAGTACGAGCAGTACTTC.

The chain joins TRBV2 to TRBJ1-5; TRBD1 matches 9 bases. The germline gives CDR1 SNHLY, CDR2 FYNNEI. V gave up 4 bases and J gave up 2 bases; unmatched junction bases: 3. This CDR3 has 15 residues. In nucleotides, the CDR3 is TGTGCCAGCAGTGCCACAGGGGGCGGCAATCAGCCCCAGCATTTT. Translating it yields CASSATGGGNQPQHF. The variable domain in full, completed from reference TRBV2 and TRBJ1-5, reads EPEVTQTPSHQVTQMGQEVILRCVPISNHLYFYWYRQILGQKVEFLVSFYNNEISEKSEIFDDQFSVERPDGSNFTLKIRSTKLEDSAMYFCASSATGGGNQPQHFGDGTRLSIL.

The V and J genes are TRBV11-3 and TRBJ2-1, with D maybe TRBD2 (5 bases). The CDR3 is made up of 15 amino acids. Deletions cut 5 bases from V and 4 bases from J, with 15 bases between. The germline V gene encodes CDR1 SGHNT and CDR2 YENEEA. This chain's CDR3 is CASSPRAGGYNEQFF. CDR3 DNA: TGTGCCAGCAGCCCCCGGGCAGGCGGGTACAATGAGCAGTTCTTC. Filled out from reference TRBV11-3 and TRBJ2-1, the complete variable domain reads EAGVVQSPRYKIIEKKQPVAFWCNPISGHNTLYWYLQNLGQGPELLIRYENEEAVDDSQLPKDRFSAERLKGVDSTLKIQPAELGDSAVYLCASSPRAGGYNEQFFGPGTRLTVL.

The rearrangement links TRBV5-1 to TRBJ2-2, with TRBD1 identical over 10 bases. CDR1 and CDR2 from the germline V gene are SGHRS and YFSETQ. The CDR3 has 16 amino acids. The junction had 9 bases not matched to a gene; V was cut back by 7 bases and J by 3 bases. The CDR3 loop reads CASSRGGQGHTGELFF. CDR3 DNA sequence: TGCGCCAGCTCCAGGGGGGGACAGGGGCACACCGGGGAGCTGTTTTTT.

The chain links TRBV28 to TRBJ1-2, with D maybe TRBD1 (6 bases). V lost 7 bases to trimming and J lost 7 bases, with 19 bases between them. The CDR3 spans 14 residues. Germline lookup yields CDR1 MDHEN and CDR2 SYDVKM. In DNA form, the CDR3 reads TGTGCCAGCACCTCCGGGACAATGGTGTCTGGCTACACCTTC. Translation: CASTSGTMVSGYTF.

This clone was picked up many times. The same CDR3 is also encoded by other DNA sequences in this sample. The rearrangement joins TRBV5-1 to TRBJ2-7; possible D gene TRBD2, 5 bases. CDR3 length equals 13 residues. Looked up from germline, CDR1 is SGHRS and CDR2 is YFSETQ. The germline V and J ends were trimmed by 5 bases and 0 bases, with 9 bases remaining between them. Here the CDR3 DNA reads TGCGCCAGCAGACGGGAAGGCTCCTACGAGCAGTACTTC. Translating gives CASRREGSYEQYF.

The chain couples TRBV10-3 to TRBJ2-7, with unresolved D. V gave up 3 bases and J gave up 12 bases, with 24 bases separating them. In germline, CDR1 is ENHRY, CDR2 SYGVKD. The CDR3 length is 15 residues. CDR3 residues: CAISERNGAEKARYF. CDR3 nucleotide sequence: TGTGCCATCAGTGAAAGAAACGGAGCAGAGAAAGCTCGGTACTTC.

This clone came up a few times. The chain carries TRBV7-3 and TRBJ2-2, with TRBD2 identical over 7 bases. The CDR3 is 16 residues long. Germline CDR1 is SGHTA and CDR2 is FQGTGA. J was trimmed by 1 base and V by 2 bases; bases with no gene match: 4. The CDR3 DNA reads TGTGCCAGCAGCTTAGGGCTAGCGGTGAACACCGGGGAGCTGTTTTTT. The encoded protein is CASSLGLAVNTGELFF. The whole variable domain, filled in from reference TRBV7-3 and TRBJ2-2, reads GAGVSQTPSNKVTEKGKYVELRCDPISGHTALYWYRQSLGQGPEFLIYFQGTGAADDSGLPNDRFFAVRPEGSVSTLKIQRTERGDSAVYLCASSLGLAVNTGELFFGEGSRLTVL.

V gene TRBV28 combines with J gene TRBJ1-2, with 7 bases fitting TRBD1. V lost 1 base, J lost 3 bases, and 14 bases stayed unmatched. The CDR3 consists of 18 residues. CDR1 MDHEN and CDR2 SYDVKM come from the germline V gene. CDR3 sequence (DNA): TGTGCCAGCAGTTTATTTTTACCACACAGGGGAGAGGACTATGGCTACACCTTC. This codes for CASSLFLPHRGEDYGYTF.

The rearrangement joins TRBV30 to TRBJ1-4; D is undetermined. The CDR3 sequence is 12 residues long. Trimming shortened V by 3 bases and J by 8 bases, and 10 bases separated the two germline ends. Germline CDR1 is GTSNPN and CDR2 is SVGIG (reference sequence). CDR3 region: CAWSTGGEKLFF. The CDR3 DNA reads TGTGCCTGGAGCACCGGAGGGGAAAAACTGTTTTTT. The entire variable domain, with the rest obtained from reference TRBV30 and TRBJ1-4, is as follows: SQTIHQWPATLVQPVGSPLSLECTVEGTSNPNLYWYRQAAGRGLQLLFYSVGIGQISSEVPQNLSASRPQDRQFILSSKKLLLSDSGFYLCAWSTGGEKLFFGSGTQLSVL.

This clone was seen a few times. This chain joins TRBV11-1 and TRBJ2-1; 15 bases line up with TRBD2. V gave up 3 bases and J gave up 7 bases; unmatched junction bases: 1. CDR3 length equals 15 residues. In germline, CDR1 is SGHAT, CDR2 FQDESV (reference sequence). The CDR3 sequence: CASSFGLAGGNEQFF. The DNA for the CDR3 is TGTGCCAGCAGCTTTGGACTAGCGGGGGGGAATGAGCAGTTCTTC.

The rearrangement uses TRBV7-2 and TRBJ1-1, with TRBD1 matching over 9 bases. Losses at the gene ends were 5 bases for V and 3 bases for J; bases not matched to a gene: 4. The CDR3 covers 14 residues. Germline V gene data show CDR1 as SGHTA and CDR2 as FQGNSA. The DNA for the CDR3 is TGTGCCAGCAGCCGAACAGGGGGCTACACTGAAGCTTTCTTT. Its translation: CASSRTGGYTEAFF.

This clone was seen a single time. The chain recombines TRBV11-2 with TRBJ1-2; no definite D call. CDR1 and CDR2 from the germline V gene are SGHAT and FQNNGV. The CDR3 covers 12 residues. V lost 1 base and J 8 bases, leaving 8 bases between the germline ends. The CDR3 is CASSLGTGGYTF. CDR3 nucleotide sequence: TGTGCCAGCAGCTTAGGGACGGGGGGCTACACCTTC. Based on the CDR3 plus reference TRBV11-2 and TRBJ1-2, the full variable domain is EAGVAQSPRYKIIEKRQSVAFWCNPISGHATLYWYQQILGQGPKLLIQFQNNGVVDDSQLPKDRFSAERLKGVDSTLKIQPAKLEDSAVYLCASSLGTGGYTFGSGTRLTVV.

A few counts support this clone. The V gene is TRBV5-4, the J gene TRBJ2-5, with D possibly TRBD1 on 5 matching bases. Trimming shortened V by 4 bases and J by 1 base, and 11 bases separated the two germline ends. Germline V lookup: CDR1 SGHNT, CDR2 YYREEE (reference sequence). CDR3 length equals 14 residues. The CDR3 region is CASSRQGAQETQYF. The CDR3 nucleotides read TGTGCCAGCAGCCGGCAAGGGGCCCAAGAGACCCAGTACTTC.

The sample holds a few counts of this clone. V usage is TRBV30 and J usage is TRBJ2-5; D is perhaps TRBD1 (5 bases). Germline V CDR1 and CDR2: GTSNPN, SVGIG (reference sequence). The V gene lost 0 bases and the J gene lost 1 base, with 21 bases spanning the gap. The CDR3 extends over 18 amino acids. This CDR3 is CAWSVAILVGRTQETQYF. The CDR3 DNA sequence: TGTGCCTGGAGTGTGGCGATTCTGGTGGGGCGGACCCAAGAGACCCAGTACTTC.

This chain links TRBV7-9 with TRBJ2-2, with D unresolved. This CDR3 has 13 residues. Germline V gives CDR1 SEHNR, CDR2 FQNEAQ (reference sequence). Trimming left V 1 base short and J 8 bases short, with 8 bases between. CDR3 residues: CASSLVVEGELFF. CDR3 DNA sequence: TGTGCCAGCAGCTTAGTAGTTGAGGGGGAGCTGTTTTTT. Full variable domain (outside the CDR3, taken from reference TRBV7-9 and TRBJ2-2): DTGVSQNPRHKITKRGQNVTFRCDPISEHNRLYWYRQTLGQGPEFLTYFQNEAQLEKSRLLSDRFSAERPKGSFSTLEIQRTEQGDSAMYLCASSLVVEGELFFGEGSRLTVL.

The chain employs TRBV7-9 and TRBJ2-2; perhaps TRBD1 as D (6 bases). Deletions cut 2 bases from V and 4 bases from J, with 14 bases between. Germline V gives CDR1 SEHNR, CDR2 FQNEAQ (reference sequence). CDR3 length: 16 residues. The CDR3 bases are TGTGCCAGCAGCTTATTTGGACAGACCAGCACCGGGGAGCTGTTTTTT. Translated: CASSLFGQTSTGELFF.

This chain links TRBV19 with TRBJ2-5; D may be TRBD1 (6 bases). The V gene lost 1 base and the J gene lost 4 bases, with 13 bases spanning the gap. Per germline, CDR1 LNHDA and CDR2 SQIVND (reference sequence). The CDR3 is made up of 15 amino acids. In DNA form, the CDR3 reads TGTGCCAGTAGTATAGCCCTGGGACATGCAGAGACCCAGTACTTC. This encodes CASSIALGHAETQYF.

The chain has TRBV2 and TRBJ1-4; D gene uncertain. The CDR3 extends over 14 amino acids. CDR1 and CDR2 (germline): SNHLY, FYNNEI. Trimming left V 8 bases short and J 3 bases short, with 13 bases between. The CDR3 spells CASPGEGPNEKLFF. As DNA, the CDR3 is TGTGCCAGCCCCGGGGAGGGCCCTAATGAAAAACTGTTTTTT. The complete variable domain, with remaining parts taken from reference TRBV2 and TRBJ1-4, reads EPEVTQTPSHQVTQMGQEVILRCVPISNHLYFYWYRQILGQKVEFLVSFYNNEISEKSEIFDDQFSVERPDGSNFTLKIRSTKLEDSAMYFCASPGEGPNEKLFFGSGTQLSVL.